The 10 T cell receptor beta chains below come from one sample, sequenced in a study of early T cells in non-severe SARS-CoV-2 infection. TCRdb fed the 5' RACE reads into MiXCR, producing one record per CDR3 protein. The data show about 56,000 distinct CDR3 sequences, approximately 15% seen once. The starting material was whole blood, obtained at baseline. Receptors were obtained from an adult who was a healthcare worker with PCR-confirmed SARS-CoV-2 infection or an uninfected control (not recorded which).

V usage is TRBV7-8 and J usage is TRBJ2-1; 9 bases are a match to TRBD2. This CDR3 comprises 22 residues. Germline CDR1 and CDR2: SGHVS and FQNEAQ. Trimming at V came to 2 bases and at J to 1 base, leaving 21 bases not matched to a gene. CDR3 residues: CASSLRRAVVAAGGRSYNEQFF. Here the CDR3 DNA reads TGTGCCAGCAGCTTAAGGCGCGCGGTGGTTGCGGCGGGGGGGAGGTCCTACAATGAGCAGTTCTTC.

A few counts support this clonotype. The chain has TRBV29-1 and TRBJ2-7, with 10 bases fitting TRBD1. Germline values: CDR1 SQVTM, CDR2 ANQGSEA. J gave up 3 bases and V 7 bases, and 6 bases lay outside the gene matches. The CDR3 covers 13 residues. The CDR3 loop is CSALTGGYYEQYF. CDR3 DNA sequence: TGCAGCGCTCTGACAGGGGGCTACTACGAGCAGTACTTC.

This chain links TRBV19 with TRBJ1-1, with 7 bases lining up with TRBD1. Germline loops: CDR1 LNHDA, CDR2 SQIVND (reference sequence). This CDR3 has 17 amino acids. After removal of 3 bases from V and 0 bases from J, the junction contained 10 bases not matched to a gene. The CDR3: CASSIPFRDSMNTEAFF. DNA for the CDR3: TGTGCCAGTAGTATCCCTTTCCGGGACAGCATGAACACTGAAGCTTTCTTT.

The V gene is TRBV13, the J gene TRBJ2-7; TRBD2 might be the D (5 bases). In germline, CDR1 is PRHDT, CDR2 FYEKMQ (reference sequence). V was shortened by 3 bases and J by 0 bases, with 12 bases between the two germline ends. This CDR3 region has 15 residues. The CDR3 DNA sequence: TGTGCCAGCAGCTTTATTTCGGGGAGCTCCTACGAGCAGTACTTC. It yields the protein CASSFISGSSYEQYF.

This clonotype was recorded at least ten times. The genes are TRBV7-8 and TRBJ2-1, with D tentatively TRBD1 (5 bases). In germline, CDR1 is SGHVS, CDR2 FQNEAQ. The CDR3 is 12 residues long. The V end was cut by 5 bases, the J end by 13 bases, with 15 bases between. CDR3 coding DNA: TGTGCCAGCAGCCCACCGCAGGGTCAACAGTTCTTC. Its translation is CASSPPQGQQFF.

The chain joins TRBV4-1 to TRBJ2-1, with 9 positions matching TRBD2. Germline lookup yields CDR1 MGHRA and CDR2 YSYEKL. The CDR3 sequence is 16 residues long. The trim removed 4 bases at V and 5 bases at J, leaving 9 bases unmatched. The CDR3 here is CASSLRRLADNNEQFF. The CDR3 DNA sequence: TGCGCCAGCAGCCTTCGGCGACTAGCGGACAACAATGAGCAGTTCTTC.

This clonotype was picked up a small number of times. This chain connects TRBV3-1 to TRBJ1-1, with 8 bases matching TRBD1. Germline V gene sequence: CDR1 LGHDT, CDR2 YNNKEL (reference sequence). CDR3 size: 15 residues. V lost 1 base, J lost 4 bases, and 5 bases stayed unmatched. For the CDR3, the DNA is TGTGCCAGCAGCCAAGCTTACAGGGGGGGCACTGAAGCTTTCTTT. Translation: CASSQAYRGGTEAFF.

This chain links TRBV12-3 or TRBV12-4 with TRBJ1-1, with D hard to call. Trimming took off 3 bases at V and 8 bases at J, with 16 bases between the two ends. The CDR3 is made up of 14 amino acids. CDR3 amino acids: CASSLLGLPEEAFF. The CDR3 region has the DNA TGTGCCAGCAGTTTGCTCGGCCTCCCGGAGGAAGCTTTCTTT.

This clonotype was seen more than once but under ten times. The rearrangement uses TRBV13 and TRBJ2-3; weak D call: TRBD2 (6 bases). The CDR3 sequence is 15 residues long. CDR1 is PRHDT, CDR2 FYEKMQ, per germline (reference sequence). The V end lost 3 bases, the J end lost 1 base, and 11 bases lay between the germline ends. The CDR3 loop is CASSFPAGRTDTQYF. CDR3 DNA: TGTGCCAGCAGCTTTCCAGCGGGCCGCACAGATACGCAGTATTTT.

This clonotype was found a few times. J is TRBJ2-2 and V is TRBV7-8; D gene unclear. Trimming left V 1 base short and J 4 bases short, with 4 bases between. Germline V gene data show CDR1 as SGHVS and CDR2 as FQNEAQ. The CDR3 is 13 amino acids. CDR3 amino acids: CASSLGSTGELFF. Written as DNA, the CDR3 is TGTGCCAGCAGCTTAGGTTCCACCGGGGAGCTGTTTTTT. Using reference TRBV7-8 and TRBJ2-2 for the parts outside the CDR3, the full variable domain is GAGVSQSPRYKVAKRGQDVALRCDPISGHVSLFWYQQALGQGPEFLTYFQNEAQLDKSGLPSDRFFAERPEGSVSTLKIQRTQQEDSAVYLCASSLGSTGELFFGEGSRLTVL.